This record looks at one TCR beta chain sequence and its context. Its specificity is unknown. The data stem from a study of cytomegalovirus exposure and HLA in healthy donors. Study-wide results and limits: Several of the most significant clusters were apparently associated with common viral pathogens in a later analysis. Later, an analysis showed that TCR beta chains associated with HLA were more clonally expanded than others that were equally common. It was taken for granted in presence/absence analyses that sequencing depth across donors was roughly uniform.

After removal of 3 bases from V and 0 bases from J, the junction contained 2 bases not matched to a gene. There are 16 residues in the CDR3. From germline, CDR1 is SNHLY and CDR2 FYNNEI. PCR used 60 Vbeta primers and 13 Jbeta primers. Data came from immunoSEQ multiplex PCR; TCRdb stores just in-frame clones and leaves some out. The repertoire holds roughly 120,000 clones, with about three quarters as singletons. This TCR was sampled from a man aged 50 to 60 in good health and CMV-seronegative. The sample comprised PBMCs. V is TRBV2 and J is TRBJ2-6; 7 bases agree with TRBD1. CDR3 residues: CASSEGQFSGANVLTF. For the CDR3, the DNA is TGTGCCAGCAGTGAGGGACAGTTCTCTGGGGCCAACGTCCTGACTTTC.